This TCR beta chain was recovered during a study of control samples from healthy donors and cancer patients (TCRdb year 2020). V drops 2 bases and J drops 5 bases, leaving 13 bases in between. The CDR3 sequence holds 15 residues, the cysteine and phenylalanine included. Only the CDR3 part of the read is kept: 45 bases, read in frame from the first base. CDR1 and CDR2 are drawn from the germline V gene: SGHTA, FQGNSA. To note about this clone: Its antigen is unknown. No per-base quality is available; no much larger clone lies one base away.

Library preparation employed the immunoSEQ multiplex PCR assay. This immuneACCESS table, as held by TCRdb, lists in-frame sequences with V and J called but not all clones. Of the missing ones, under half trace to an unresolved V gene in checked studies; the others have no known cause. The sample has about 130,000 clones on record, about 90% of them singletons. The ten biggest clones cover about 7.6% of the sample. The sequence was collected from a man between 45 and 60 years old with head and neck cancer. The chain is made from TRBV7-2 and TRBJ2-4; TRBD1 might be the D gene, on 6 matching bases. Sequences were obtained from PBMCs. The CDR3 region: CASSLWAGAQNIQYF. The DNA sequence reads TGTGCCAGCAGCTTATGGGCAGGGGCCCAAAACATTCAGTACTTC.